A single sample gave rise to the 12 T cell receptor beta chains below, sequenced in a study of Graves' ophthalmopathy and Graves' hyperthyroidism. The study amplified TCR beta CDR3 regions using RNA transcripts. HTBI-primed first-round RT-PCR preceded second-round multiplex PCR. TCRdb itself ran the multiplex PCR reads through MiXCR, one entry per CDR3 protein. The data show 350,000 to 450,000 distinct CDR3 sequences, around 20% seen once. Sequencing was performed on peripheral blood. The origin of the receptors is a woman between 18 and 29 years old with Graves' ophthalmopathy.

This clonotype occurred many times. In DNA form, the CDR3 reads TGTGCCAGCAGCCCCGACGGCGTCGGTTACAATCAGCCCCAGCATTTT. The encoded protein is CASSPDGVGYNQPQHF. The rearrangement uses TRBV11-2 and TRBJ1-5; D gene uncertain. CDR3 length equals 16 residues. The germline CDR1 and CDR2 sequences are SGHAT and FQNNGV. Trimming removed 5 bases at V and 3 bases at J, with 17 bases between.

There are many counts of this clonotype. The V and J genes are TRBV6-2 or TRBV6-3 and TRBJ2-1; TRBD2 matches at 14 bases. This CDR3 contains 18 residues. Germline CDR1 MNHEY, CDR2 SVGEGT. V trimming: 4 bases; J trimming: 4 bases; junction bases outside the gene matches: 9. CDR3 DNA sequence: TGTGCCAGCAGTTGGGGGACTAGCGGGAGCCCTCCATACAATGAGCAGTTCTTC. Its translation: CASSWGTSGSPPYNEQFF.

This clonotype was seen at least ten times. This chain joins TRBV28 and TRBJ1-2, with unresolved D. The CDR3 consists of 12 residues. V was shortened by 5 bases and J by 6 bases, with 10 bases between the two germline ends. Germline assignment: CDR1 MDHEN and CDR2 SYDVKM. In nucleotides, the CDR3 is TGTGCCAGCAGTCCCGCGACCCATGGCTACACCTTC. Its protein is CASSPATHGYTF.

This clonotype was seen many times. This may be a read error: a much more frequent sequence differs by one nucleotide. The chain combines TRBV6-2 or TRBV6-3 with TRBJ2-5; 13 bases align to TRBD2. This CDR3 spans 16 amino acids. The V gene's germline CDR1 is MNHEY and CDR2 SVGEGT. This CDR3 is CACSYSLAGGRETQYF. Here the CDR3 DNA reads TGTGCCTGCAGTTACTCACTAGCGGGAGGGCGAGAGACCCAGTACTTC.

This clonotype showed up many times. V is TRBV6-4 and J is TRBJ1-3; D uncertain. Deletions cut 5 bases from V and 4 bases from J, with 18 bases between. The CDR3 spans 16 residues. Germline V lookup: CDR1 MRHNA, CDR2 SNTAGT. The CDR3 loop reads CASSSAGSKWGNTIYF. The CDR3 DNA is TGTGCCAGCAGTTCTGCCGGGTCAAAGTGGGGAAACACCATATATTTT.

V usage is TRBV2 and J usage is TRBJ2-5, with 10 nucleotides matching TRBD1. The V gene's germline CDR1 is SNHLY and CDR2 FYNNEI. V trimming: 3 bases; J trimming: 5 bases; junction bases outside the gene matches: 9. This CDR3 is built from 16 residues. The CDR3 loop is CASSDPGQGIWETQYF. CDR3 bases: TGTGCCAGCAGTGATCCGGGACAGGGGATTTGGGAGACCCAGTACTTC.

In this sample, this clonotype turned up many times. This sequence joins TRBV19 and TRBJ1-1; 8 bases are shared with TRBD1. V lost 5 bases and J lost 4; bases outside the gene matches: 12. The germline V gene has CDR1 LNHDA and CDR2 SQIVND (reference sequence). The length of the CDR3 is 16 residues. The CDR3 DNA sequence: TGTGCCAGTAGTTCACCACGTGGACAGGGTGGCACTGAAGCTTTCTTT. As protein: CASSSPRGQGGTEAFF.

This clonotype has a count of ten or more. The V call is TRBV6-4, the J call TRBJ1-6; no clear D. Trimming pared 2 bases from V and 4 bases from J, leaving 12 bases between. The length of the CDR3 is 16 residues. In germline, CDR1 is MRHNA, CDR2 SNTAGT. CDR3 protein: CASSDGRLGYNSPLHF. In DNA form, the CDR3 reads TGTGCCAGCAGTGACGGGCGTCTCGGATATAATTCACCCCTCCACTTT.

This clonotype was observed many times. The gene calls are TRBV2 and TRBJ2-7, with 9 bases fitting TRBD1. The CDR3 has 18 amino acids. Trimming at V came to 4 bases and at J to 3 bases, leaving 16 bases not matched to a gene. Germline V lookup: CDR1 SNHLY, CDR2 FYNNEI. The CDR3 DNA is TGTGCCAGCAGTGTTTCGCGCCTTTTCGGACAGGGGTTCTACGAGCAGTACTTC. This sequence encodes CASSVSRLFGQGFYEQYF.

This clonotype has ten or more counts. The CDR3 protein is CATSRERYEQYF. In nucleotides, the CDR3 is TGTGCCACCAGCAGGGAACGCTACGAGCAGTACTTC. The chain employs TRBV15 and TRBJ2-7; D gene unclear. Trimming removed 3 bases from V and 3 bases from J, with 6 bases in between. There are 12 residues in the CDR3. Germline CDR1 is LNHNV and CDR2 is YYDKDF (reference sequence).

J is TRBJ1-2 and V is TRBV20-1, with 10 nucleotides matching TRBD1. CDR1 DFQATT and CDR2 SNEGSKA come from the germline V gene (reference sequence). The J segment lost 8 bases and the V segment lost 5 bases, leaving 14 bases of the junction unmatched. The CDR3 contains 15 residues. The DNA for the CDR3 is TGCAGTGCTGGGGTTTGGGGACAGGGGATATGGGGCTACACCTTC. Encoded protein: CSAGVWGQGIWGYTF.

This clonotype has a count of ten or more. V gene TRBV30 combines with J gene TRBJ1-3; the D is unclear. The CDR3 loop spans 15 amino acids. Trimming removed 2 bases from V and 0 bases from J, with 11 bases in between. Germline V gives CDR1 GTSNPN, CDR2 SVGIG (reference sequence). CDR3: CAWSRTLSSGNTIYF. As DNA, the CDR3 is TGTGCCTGGAGTCGTACGCTAAGCTCTGGAAACACCATATATTTT. Based on the CDR3 plus reference TRBV30 and TRBJ1-3, the full variable domain is SQTIHQWPATLVQPVGSPLSLECTVEGTSNPNLYWYRQAAGRGLQLLFYSVGIGQISSEVPQNLSASRPQDRQFILSSKKLLLSDSGFYLCAWSRTLSSGNTIYFGEGSWLTVV.